The 32 T cell receptor beta chains reported below all come from one sample, sequenced in a study of T cell responses to AZD1222 COVID-19 vaccine. Data came from immunoSEQ multiplex PCR; TCRdb stores just in-frame clones and leaves some out. The sample carries about 100,000 clones, about 90% recorded once. The sample was peripheral blood, taken on day 0 of AZD1222 vaccination. All receptors come from an adult in good health.

The rearrangement links TRBV7-2 to TRBJ2-1, with D unresolved. CDR3 length: 14 amino acids. V gave up 2 bases and J gave up 1 base, with 6 bases separating them. The germline V gene has CDR1 SGHTA and CDR2 FQGNSA. The CDR3 loop is CASSLMQSYNEQFF. The CDR3 nucleotides read TGTGCCAGCAGCTTAATGCAGTCCTACAATGAGCAGTTCTTC.

A single count supports this clone. The chain couples TRBV6-4 to TRBJ2-3; 7 nucleotides match TRBD2. CDR3 length: 15 residues. The junction had 7 bases not matched to a gene; V was cut back by 2 bases and J by 5 bases. CDR1 is MRHNA, CDR2 SNTAGT, per germline. In nucleotides, the CDR3 is TGTGCCAGCAGTGACGAGGCGGGAGTTAGAGATACGCAGTATTTT. Residues: CASSDEAGVRDTQYF.

The rearrangement joins TRBV28 to TRBJ1-2, with 7 bases identical to TRBD1. The CDR3 contains 16 residues. Germline V lookup: CDR1 MDHEN, CDR2 SYDVKM. V lost 4 bases and J lost 2; bases outside the gene matches: 10. The CDR3 coding sequence is TGTGCCAGCAGTTCAGGGGGGCTCGTGGGGAACTATGGCTACACCTTC. The encoded protein is CASSSGGLVGNYGYTF.

The V call is TRBV18, the J call TRBJ1-5, with 7 nucleotides matching TRBD1. With V trimmed by 4 bases and J by 0 bases, 24 bases remained unmatched. CDR1 is KGHSH and CDR2 is LQKENI in the germline V gene. The CDR3 has 22 residues. The CDR3 nucleotides are TGTGCCAGCTCACGCGGACAACAGGGGCATAACGAAATAAGAAATAGCAATCAGCCCCAGCATTTT. Translated: CASSRGQQGHNEIRNSNQPQHF. The variable domain in full, completed from reference TRBV18 and TRBJ1-5, reads NAGVMQNPRHLVRRRGQEARLRCSPMKGHSHVYWYRQLPEEGLKFMVYLQKENIIDESGMPKERFSAEFPKEGPSILRIQQVVRGDSAAYFCASSRGQQGHNEIRNSNQPQHFGDGTRLSIL.

This rearrangement joins TRBV7-2 to TRBJ1-5; TRBD1 is a possible D gene (6 bases). V was pared by 3 bases and J by 4 bases, with 10 bases between. Germline V gives CDR1 SGHTA, CDR2 FQGNSA. The CDR3 is made up of 14 amino acids. CDR3 DNA: TGTGCCAGCAGCTTCTTTCAGGGGAATCAGCCCCAGCATTTT. Protein product: CASSFFQGNQPQHF.

The CDR3 DNA sequence: TGTGCCAGCAGTACGACTAGCGGGAAATACTACAATGAGCAGTTCTTC. Protein: CASSTTSGKYYNEQFF. The chain links TRBV28 to TRBJ2-1, with 11 nucleotides matching TRBD2. In germline, CDR1 is MDHEN, CDR2 SYDVKM. The junction had 6 bases not matched to a gene; V was cut back by 5 bases and J by 3 bases. The CDR3 covers 16 residues.

The chain carries TRBV30 and TRBJ1-5, with a tentative D call TRBD1 (5 bases). CDR1 is GTSNPN and CDR2 is SVGIG in the germline V gene (reference sequence). Trimming took 4 bases from V and 4 from J, leaving 11 bases between them. This CDR3 region has 13 residues. The CDR3, as DNA: TGTGCCTGGACCGCAGGGCTAAATCAGCCCCAGCATTTT. Encoded protein: CAWTAGLNQPQHF.

This chain uses TRBV9 with TRBJ2-2, with a tentative D call TRBD1 (6 bases). In germline, CDR1 is SGDLS, CDR2 YYNGEE. V shed 4 bases and J shed 2 bases, with 21 bases lying between them. The CDR3 has 18 residues. The CDR3 region is CASSPAKDGQYNTGELFF. CDR3 DNA: TGTGCCAGCAGCCCGGCGAAAGACGGACAGTATAACACCGGGGAGCTGTTTTTT.

The genes are TRBV3-1 (or the pseudogene TRBV3-2) and TRBJ2-5; no firm D call. CDR3 size: 14 residues. V lost 3 bases and J 0 bases, leaving 8 bases between the germline ends. Germline V gene lookup returns CDR1 LGHDT and CDR2 YNNKEL (reference sequence). Here the CDR3 reads CASSQVAHQETQYF. The CDR3 DNA reads as TGTGCCAGCAGCCAGGTAGCCCACCAAGAGACCCAGTACTTC.

The chain carries TRBV7-8 and TRBJ1-1; no firm D call. The germline V gene encodes CDR1 SGHVS and CDR2 FQNEAQ. V was cut by 2 bases and J by 0 bases, with 10 bases left in between. The CDR3 extends over 15 amino acids. Here the CDR3 reads CASSLQVQMNTEAFF. The CDR3 region has the DNA TGTGCCAGCAGCTTACAGGTACAGATGAACACTGAAGCTTTCTTT.

The chain links TRBV27 to TRBJ1-2, with 8 bases fitting TRBD1. The trim removed 6 bases at V and 7 bases at J, leaving 16 bases unmatched. The V gene's germline CDR1 is MNHEY and CDR2 SMNVEV (reference sequence). This CDR3 has 16 amino acids. Written as DNA, the CDR3 is TGTGCCAGCAGCCCGATGAGGACAGGGTACGGGAGTGGCTACACCTTC. This gives the protein CASSPMRTGYGSGYTF.

The chain is built from TRBV30 and TRBJ2-5; 10 bases fit TRBD2. Germline lookup yields CDR1 GTSNPN and CDR2 SVGIG (reference sequence). Losses at the gene ends were 2 bases for V and 3 bases for J; bases not matched to a gene: 3. This CDR3 contains 14 residues. CDR3 protein: CAWSSGGEKETQYF. The CDR3 DNA reads as TGTGCCTGGAGTAGCGGGGGGGAAAAAGAGACCCAGTACTTC.

This clone has just one count. V gene TRBV4-1 combines with J gene TRBJ2-7, with D perhaps matching TRBD2 (7 bases). The germline V gene encodes CDR1 MGHRA and CDR2 YSYEKL. This CDR3 has 15 residues. V was shortened by 4 bases and J by 4 bases, with 17 bases between the two germline ends. This CDR3 reads CASSLTGTTSYEQYF. DNA for the CDR3: TGCGCCAGCAGCCTTACAGGGACTACTAGTTACGAGCAGTACTTC.

CDR3 nucleotide sequence: TGCGCCAGCAGTGACTACATGTTTGGGGACAATGAGCAGTTCTTC. It encodes CASSDYMFGDNEQFF. This sequence joins TRBV10-1 and TRBJ2-1; D gene uncertain. Germline lookup yields CDR1 WNHNN and CDR2 SYGVQD (reference sequence). CDR3 length: 15 residues. The ends were cut back, 3 bases at V and 5 bases at J, with 14 bases in the middle.

The rearrangement joins TRBV7-9 to TRBJ1-2; no clear D. Germline CDR1 SEHNR, CDR2 FQNEAQ (reference sequence). The CDR3 loop spans 16 amino acids. The V end lost 2 bases, the J end lost 1 base, and 14 bases lay between the germline ends. CDR3 sequence (DNA): TGTGCCAGCAGCTTATTAAAGGGTGGGCTTAACTATGGCTACACCTTC. Amino acid sequence: CASSLLKGGLNYGYTF.

This clone was detected only once. This chain uses TRBV25-1 with TRBJ2-7; TRBD1 matches 8 bases. The CDR3 has 13 amino acids. Germline V gene data show CDR1 as MGHDK and CDR2 as SYGVNS. The junction had 3 bases not matched to a gene; V was cut back by 6 bases and J by 2 bases. The CDR3 sequence: CASRRTGTYEQYF. CDR3 DNA sequence: TGTGCCAGCAGGCGGACAGGGACCTACGAGCAGTACTTC.

The chain recombines TRBV21-1 with TRBJ2-1; no check of the table's D call, TRBD2, against the DNA was made. TRBV21-1 is marked as a pseudogene. The length of the CDR3 is 17 residues. DNA for the CDR3: TGTGCCAGCAGGCCCTCGGCGGCCCTAAGCTCCTACAATGAGCAGTTCTTC. Residues: CASRPSAALSSYNEQFF.

The genes are TRBV28 and TRBJ2-1, with 7 bases aligning to TRBD2. The germline gives CDR1 MDHEN, CDR2 SYDVKM. J was trimmed by 1 base and V by 5 bases; bases with no gene match: 14. The CDR3 consists of 18 residues. The CDR3 spells CASSTRTSGMGSYNEQFF. The CDR3 DNA reads as TGTGCCAGCAGTACCAGGACTAGTGGGATGGGTTCCTACAATGAGCAGTTCTTC.

V usage is TRBV28 and J usage is TRBJ2-3; TRBD2 is a possible D gene (5 bases). Looked up from germline, CDR1 is MDHEN and CDR2 is SYDVKM. Trimming took 8 bases from V and 4 from J, leaving 16 bases between them. This CDR3 has 14 amino acids. DNA for the CDR3: TGTGCCAGCTCCCACGGGGTCCGGGCAGATACGCAGTATTTT. Amino acids: CASSHGVRADTQYF.

V gene TRBV28 combines with J gene TRBJ2-6, with TRBD1 matching over 9 bases. The CDR3 contains 17 residues. V shed 5 bases, J shed 2 bases, and the junction held 7 bases outside the gene matches. The germline gives CDR1 MDHEN, CDR2 SYDVKM. CDR3 residues: CASSIGTGLTGANVLTF. For the CDR3, the DNA is TGTGCCAGCAGTATCGGGACAGGGTTGACTGGGGCCAACGTCCTGACTTTC.

This chain joins TRBV5-1 and TRBJ1-6; possible D gene TRBD1, 5 bases. The CDR3 has 16 amino acids. V gave up 1 base and J gave up 3 bases, with 11 bases separating them. Germline V gene lookup returns CDR1 SGHRS and CDR2 YFSETQ. CDR3 in DNA: TGCGCCAGCAGCTTGACGGGGGGGAGCTATAATTCACCCCTCCACTTT. It encodes CASSLTGGSYNSPLHF.

Of note for this clone: A much larger clone sits a single nucleotide away, making a read error possible. The chain combines TRBV6-5 with TRBJ1-2; 7 positions agree with TRBD1. Germline-derived CDR1 and CDR2 are MNHEY and SVGAGI. CDR3 length equals 15 residues. The CDR3 is CASSRLTGVLSGYIF. CDR3 nucleotides: TGTGCCAGCAGCCGTCTAACAGGGGTTCTCTCTGGCTACATCTTC.

The V call is TRBV18, the J call TRBJ1-2; a possible D gene is TRBD1 (5 bases). Germline-derived CDR1 and CDR2 are KGHSH and LQKENI. The germline V and J ends were trimmed by 6 bases and 2 bases, with 16 bases remaining between them. The CDR3 totals 15 residues. The CDR3 region is CASSAYREGNYGYTF. The CDR3 coding sequence is TGTGCCAGCTCGGCCTATCGGGAGGGGAACTATGGCTACACCTTC.

This rearrangement joins TRBV27 to TRBJ1-6; 9 bases are shared with TRBD1. In germline, CDR1 is MNHEY, CDR2 SMNVEV (reference sequence). The CDR3 runs to 17 residues. V shed 0 bases and J 8 bases; nucleotides not matched to a gene: 8. CDR3 sequence (DNA): TGTGCCAGCAGTTTATCCTCCGGGACAGGGCTCTATTCACCCCTCCACTTT. This sequence encodes CASSLSSGTGLYSPLHF.

J is TRBJ1-3 and V is TRBV30, with D possibly matching TRBD1 (5 bases). The germline gives CDR1 GTSNPN, CDR2 SVGIG (reference sequence). V lost 0 bases and J lost 8, with 11 bases in between. CDR3 length: 13 residues. The CDR3, as DNA: TGTGCCTGGAGTGTAGGGGTATCGGACACCATATATTTT. It specifies CAWSVGVSDTIYF.

The CDR3 nucleotides are TGCGCCAGCAGCTTGGGGCATACAGGCTCCTACGAGCAGTACTTC. It translates to CASSLGHTGSYEQYF. The chain recombines TRBV5-1 with TRBJ2-7; perhaps TRBD1 as D (5 bases). Germline CDR1 is SGHRS and CDR2 is YFSETQ. The CDR3 loop spans 15 amino acids. V was shortened by 0 bases and J by 0 bases, with 10 bases between the two germline ends.

The chain recombines TRBV4-1 with TRBJ2-7; unclear D gene. The ends were cut back, 0 bases at V and 2 bases at J, with 5 bases in the middle. CDR3 length equals 13 residues. Germline V CDR1 and CDR2: MGHRA, YSYEKL. DNA of the CDR3: TGCGCCAGCAGCCAAGAGGGTCCCTACGAGCAGTACTTC. Residues: CASSQEGPYEQYF.

The chain carries TRBV4-1 and TRBJ2-7; TRBD1 matches at 9 bases. The CDR3 consists of 18 residues. Germline V lookup: CDR1 MGHRA, CDR2 YSYEKL. J was trimmed by 3 bases and V by 0 bases; bases with no gene match: 12. The CDR3 sequence: CASSQEKGSRDRDYEQYF. CDR3 bases: TGCGCCAGCAGCCAAGAAAAGGGCTCGAGGGACAGGGACTACGAGCAGTACTTC.

This clone was counted only a few times. The same CDR3 arises from other DNA sequences in this sample as well. This chain uses TRBV28 with TRBJ2-7; D is possibly TRBD1 or TRBD2 (5 bases each). In germline, CDR1 is MDHEN, CDR2 SYDVKM. V lost 5 bases, J lost 0 bases, and 8 bases lay in between. There are 13 residues in the CDR3. The CDR3 DNA reads TGTGCCAGCAGTCCAGGGACCTCCTACGAGCAGTACTTC. This sequence encodes CASSPGTSYEQYF.

The J gene is TRBJ2-2, the V gene TRBV19; D is uncertain. The germline V gene has CDR1 LNHDA and CDR2 SQIVND (reference sequence). The V gene lost 5 bases and the J gene lost 2 bases, with 15 bases spanning the gap. This CDR3 is built from 16 residues. CDR3 region: CASSDFNGGNTGELFF. The CDR3 nucleotides read TGTGCCAGTAGTGATTTTAATGGCGGCAACACCGGGGAGCTGTTTTTT.

The chain carries TRBV5-4 and TRBJ2-6; 10 positions agree with TRBD2. In germline, CDR1 is SGHNT, CDR2 YYREEE (reference sequence). V was pared by 3 bases and J by 1 base, with 7 bases of the junction left unmatched. The CDR3 loop spans 18 amino acids. The CDR3 spells CASSWTTSGLSGANVLTF. The CDR3 region has the DNA TGTGCCAGCAGCTGGACGACTAGCGGGCTATCTGGGGCCAACGTCCTGACTTTC.

This clone was counted only a few times. This chain links TRBV19 with TRBJ1-6; 7 bases agree with TRBD1. The CDR3 runs 13 residues. The germline gives CDR1 LNHDA, CDR2 SQIVND (reference sequence). V lost 4 bases and J lost 8; bases outside the gene matches: 2. CDR3 region: CASSTGGDSPLHF. The CDR3 DNA is TGTGCCAGTAGTACAGGGGGTGATTCACCCCTCCACTTT.